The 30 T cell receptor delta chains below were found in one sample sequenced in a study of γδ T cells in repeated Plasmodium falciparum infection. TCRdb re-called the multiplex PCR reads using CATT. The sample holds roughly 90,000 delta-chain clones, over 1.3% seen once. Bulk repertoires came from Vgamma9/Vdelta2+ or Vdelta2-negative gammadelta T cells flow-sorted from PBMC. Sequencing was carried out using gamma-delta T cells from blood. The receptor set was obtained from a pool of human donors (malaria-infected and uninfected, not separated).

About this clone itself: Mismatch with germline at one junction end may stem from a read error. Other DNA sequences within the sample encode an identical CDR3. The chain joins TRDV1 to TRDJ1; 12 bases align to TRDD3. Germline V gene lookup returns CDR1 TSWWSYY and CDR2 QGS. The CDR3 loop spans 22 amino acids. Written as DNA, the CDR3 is TGTGCTCTCGGGGAACCCCTCCCTACGGTGGTCTGGGGGATACGCTCTGGAGATAAACTCATCTTT. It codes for CALGEPLPTVVWGIRSGDKLIF.

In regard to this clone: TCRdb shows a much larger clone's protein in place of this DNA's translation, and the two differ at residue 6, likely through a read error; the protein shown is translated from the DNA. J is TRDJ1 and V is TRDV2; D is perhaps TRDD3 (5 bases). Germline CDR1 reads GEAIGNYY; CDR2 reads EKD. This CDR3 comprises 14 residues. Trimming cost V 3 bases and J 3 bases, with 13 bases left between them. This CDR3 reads CACDPCGIPDKLIF. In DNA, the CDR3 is TGTGCCTGTGACCCCTGTGGGATCCCCGATAAACTCATCTTT.

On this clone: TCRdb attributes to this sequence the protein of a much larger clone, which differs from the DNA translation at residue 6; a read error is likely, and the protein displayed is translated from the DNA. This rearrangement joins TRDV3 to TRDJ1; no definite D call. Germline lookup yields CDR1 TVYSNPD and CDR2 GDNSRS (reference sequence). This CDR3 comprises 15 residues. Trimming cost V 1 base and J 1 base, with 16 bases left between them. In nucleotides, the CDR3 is TGTGCCTTTATACGTTCGAGGGACTCCACCGATAAACTCATCTTT. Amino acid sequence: CAFIRSRDSTDKLIF. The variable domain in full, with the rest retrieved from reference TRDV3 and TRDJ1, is CDKVTQSSPDQTVASGSEVVLLCTYDTVYSNPDLFWYRIRPDYSFQFVFYGDNSRSEGADFTQGRFSVKHILTQKAFHLVISPVRTEDSATYYCAFIRSRDSTDKLIFGKGTRVTVEP.

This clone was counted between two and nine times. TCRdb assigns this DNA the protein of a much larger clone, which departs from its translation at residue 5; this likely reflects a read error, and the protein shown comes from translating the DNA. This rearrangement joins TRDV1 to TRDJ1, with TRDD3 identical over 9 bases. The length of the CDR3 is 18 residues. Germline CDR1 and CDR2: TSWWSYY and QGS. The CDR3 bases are TGTGCTCTTGGGAAACTTTCCACGTGGGCCCCCTGGGGGATGAGGGTCATCTTT. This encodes CALGKLSTWAPWGMRVIF.

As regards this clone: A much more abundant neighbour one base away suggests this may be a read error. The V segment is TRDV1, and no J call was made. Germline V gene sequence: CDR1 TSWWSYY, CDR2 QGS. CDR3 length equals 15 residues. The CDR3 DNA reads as TGTGCTCTTGGCCCCGAAGCCCCGTACTCCCTTAAACTCACCTTT. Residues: CALGPEAPYSLKLTF.

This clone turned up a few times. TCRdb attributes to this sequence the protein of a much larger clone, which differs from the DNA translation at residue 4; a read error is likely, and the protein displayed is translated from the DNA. The CDR3 DNA reads as TGTGCCTGTAACGGGATATCCACCGATAAACTCATCTTT. Protein: CACNGISTDKLIF. This sequence joins TRDV2 and TRDJ1; D might be TRDD3 (6 bases). TCRdb records no J gene; here it was assigned by comparing the DNA to germline. The CDR3 runs to 13 residues. Trimming removed 6 bases at V and 1 base at J, with 11 bases between. Germline values: CDR1 GEAIGNYY, CDR2 EKD.

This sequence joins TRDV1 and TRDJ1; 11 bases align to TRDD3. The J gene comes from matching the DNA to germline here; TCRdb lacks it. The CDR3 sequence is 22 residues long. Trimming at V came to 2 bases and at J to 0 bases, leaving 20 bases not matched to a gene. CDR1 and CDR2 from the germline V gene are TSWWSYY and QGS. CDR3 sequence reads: CALGETRGWGIRPHYYTDKLIF. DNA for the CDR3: TGTGCTCTTGGGGAAACCAGGGGATGGGGGATACGCCCCCACTACTACACCGATAAACTCATCTTT.

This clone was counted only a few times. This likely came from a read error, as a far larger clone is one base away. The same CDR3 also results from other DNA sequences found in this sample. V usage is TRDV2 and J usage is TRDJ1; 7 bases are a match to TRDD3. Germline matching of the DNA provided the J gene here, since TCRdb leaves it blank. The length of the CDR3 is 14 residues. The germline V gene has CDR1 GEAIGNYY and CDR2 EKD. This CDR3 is CACDPSGGTDKLIF. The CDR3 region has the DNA TGCGCCTGTGACCCTTCTGGGGGGACCGATAAACTCATCTTT.

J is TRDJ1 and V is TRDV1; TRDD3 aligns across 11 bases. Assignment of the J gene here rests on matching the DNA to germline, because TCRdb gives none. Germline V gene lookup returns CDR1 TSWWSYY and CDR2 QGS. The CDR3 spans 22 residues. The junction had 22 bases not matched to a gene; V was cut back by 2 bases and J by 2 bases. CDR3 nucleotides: TGTGCTCTTGGGGAAAGAATCTCCTACTCCTGGGGGATACCCTACAGTACCGATAAACTCATCTTT. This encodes CALGERISYSWGIPYSTDKLIF.

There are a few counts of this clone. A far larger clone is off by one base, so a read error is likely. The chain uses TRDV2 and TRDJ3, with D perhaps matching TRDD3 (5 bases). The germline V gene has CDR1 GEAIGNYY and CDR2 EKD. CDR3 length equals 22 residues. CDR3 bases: TGTGCCTGTGACCCAACGTTCGGGCTGACGTACGCGCAATCCTGGGACACCCGCCAGATGTTTTTC. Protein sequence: CACDPTFGLTYAQSWDTRQMFF.

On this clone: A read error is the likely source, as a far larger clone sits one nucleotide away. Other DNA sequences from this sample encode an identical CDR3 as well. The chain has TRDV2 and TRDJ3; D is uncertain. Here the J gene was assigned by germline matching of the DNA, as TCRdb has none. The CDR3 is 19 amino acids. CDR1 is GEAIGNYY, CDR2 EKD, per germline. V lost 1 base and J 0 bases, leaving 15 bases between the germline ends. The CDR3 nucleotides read TGTGCCTGTGACACGCGGGGTCAGCTCAGCTCCTGGGACACCCGACAGATGTTTTTC. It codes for CACDTRGQLSSWDTRQMFF.

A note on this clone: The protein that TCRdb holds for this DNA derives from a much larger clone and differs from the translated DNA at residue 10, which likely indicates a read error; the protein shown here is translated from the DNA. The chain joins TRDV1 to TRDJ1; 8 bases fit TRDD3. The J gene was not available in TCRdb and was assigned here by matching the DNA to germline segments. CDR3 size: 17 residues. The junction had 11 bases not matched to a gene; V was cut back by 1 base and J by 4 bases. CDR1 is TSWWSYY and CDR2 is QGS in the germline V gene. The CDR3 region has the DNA TGTGCTCTTGGGGAACGAATACTGGGGGGTACGCGCGATAAACTCATCTTT. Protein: CALGERILGGTRDKLIF.

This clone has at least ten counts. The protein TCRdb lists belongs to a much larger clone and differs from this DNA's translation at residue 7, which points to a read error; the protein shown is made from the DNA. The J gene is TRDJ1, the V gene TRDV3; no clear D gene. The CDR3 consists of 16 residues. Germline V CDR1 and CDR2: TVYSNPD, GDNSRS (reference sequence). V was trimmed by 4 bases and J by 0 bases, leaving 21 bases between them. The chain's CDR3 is CACRPLATRYTDKLIF. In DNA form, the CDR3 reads TGTGCCTGCCGTCCTCTTGCGACAAGGTACACCGATAAACTCATCTTT.

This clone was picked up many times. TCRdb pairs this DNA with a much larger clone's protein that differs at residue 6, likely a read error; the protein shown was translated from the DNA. For the CDR3, the DNA is TGTGCCTGTGACACGGCTTCTGGGGGATACGCACACACCGATAAACTCATCTTT. The encoded protein is CACDTASGGYAHTDKLIF. The J gene is TRDJ1, the V gene TRDV2; 12 positions match TRDD3. Germline V gene sequence: CDR1 GEAIGNYY, CDR2 EKD. The ends lost 1 base at V and 0 bases at J; junction bases unmatched: 8. The CDR3 runs to 18 residues.

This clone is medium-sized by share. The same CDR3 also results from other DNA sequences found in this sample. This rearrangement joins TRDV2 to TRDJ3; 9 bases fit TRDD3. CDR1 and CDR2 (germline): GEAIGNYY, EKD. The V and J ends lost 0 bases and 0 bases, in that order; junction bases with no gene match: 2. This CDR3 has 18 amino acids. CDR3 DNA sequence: TGTGCCTGTGACACCGTTGGGGGATACTCCTGGGACACCCGACAGATGTTTTTC. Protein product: CACDTVGGYSWDTRQMFF.

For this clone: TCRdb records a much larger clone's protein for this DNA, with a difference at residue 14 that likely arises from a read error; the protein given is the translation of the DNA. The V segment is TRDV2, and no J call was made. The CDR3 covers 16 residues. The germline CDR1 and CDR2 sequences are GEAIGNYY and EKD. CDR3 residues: CACDTGGSRYTDKPIF. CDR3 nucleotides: TGTGCCTGTGACACCGGAGGTTCCCGGTACACCGATAAACCCATCTTT.

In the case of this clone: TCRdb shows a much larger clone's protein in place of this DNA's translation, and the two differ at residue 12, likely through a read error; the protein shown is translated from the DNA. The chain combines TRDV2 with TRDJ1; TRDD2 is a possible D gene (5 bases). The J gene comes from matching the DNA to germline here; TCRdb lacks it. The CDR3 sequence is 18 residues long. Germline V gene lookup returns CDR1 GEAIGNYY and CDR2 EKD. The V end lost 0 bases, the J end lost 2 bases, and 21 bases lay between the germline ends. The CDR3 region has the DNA TGTGCCTGTGACACCGTCGCCTTCGGGAAAAGCCTTACCGATAAACTCATCTTT. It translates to CACDTVAFGKSLTDKLIF.

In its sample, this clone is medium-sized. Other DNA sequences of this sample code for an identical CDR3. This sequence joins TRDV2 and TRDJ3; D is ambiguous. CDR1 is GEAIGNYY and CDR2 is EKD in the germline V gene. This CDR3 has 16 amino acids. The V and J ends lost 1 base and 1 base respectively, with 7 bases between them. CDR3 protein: CACDTPGSWDTRQMFF. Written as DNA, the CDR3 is TGTGCCTGTGACACACCAGGATCCTGGGACACCCGACAGATGTTTTTC.

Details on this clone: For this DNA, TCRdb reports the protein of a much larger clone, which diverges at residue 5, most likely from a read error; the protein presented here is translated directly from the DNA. Here the CDR3 reads CALGGAPAYTDKLIF. The CDR3 DNA reads as TGTGCTCTTGGGGGGGCCCCGGCGTACACCGATAAACTCATCTTT. V gene TRDV1 combines with J gene TRDJ1; D unclear. The CDR3 runs to 15 residues. CDR1 and CDR2 from the germline V gene are TSWWSYY and QGS. V dropped 4 bases and J dropped 0 bases, with 12 bases sitting between them.

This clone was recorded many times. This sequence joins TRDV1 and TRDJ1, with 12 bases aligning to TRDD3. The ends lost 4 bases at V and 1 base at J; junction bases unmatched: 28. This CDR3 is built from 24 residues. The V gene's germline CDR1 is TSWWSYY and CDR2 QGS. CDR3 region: CALGGTEEENWGILGILLTDKLIF. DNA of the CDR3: TGTGCTCTTGGGGGTACCGAGGAGGAGAACTGGGGGATACTGGGGATACTGCTCACCGATAAACTCATCTTT.

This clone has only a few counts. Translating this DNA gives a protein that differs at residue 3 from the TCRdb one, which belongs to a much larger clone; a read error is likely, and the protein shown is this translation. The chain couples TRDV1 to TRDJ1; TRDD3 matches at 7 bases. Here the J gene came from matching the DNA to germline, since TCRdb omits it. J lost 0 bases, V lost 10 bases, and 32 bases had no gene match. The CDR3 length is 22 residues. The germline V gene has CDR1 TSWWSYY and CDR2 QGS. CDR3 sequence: CAPLCPMLAPPSTGEYTDKLIF. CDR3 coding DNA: TGTGCTCCCTTGTGTCCGATGCTCGCCCCCCCCAGTACTGGGGAATACACCGATAAACTCATCTTT.

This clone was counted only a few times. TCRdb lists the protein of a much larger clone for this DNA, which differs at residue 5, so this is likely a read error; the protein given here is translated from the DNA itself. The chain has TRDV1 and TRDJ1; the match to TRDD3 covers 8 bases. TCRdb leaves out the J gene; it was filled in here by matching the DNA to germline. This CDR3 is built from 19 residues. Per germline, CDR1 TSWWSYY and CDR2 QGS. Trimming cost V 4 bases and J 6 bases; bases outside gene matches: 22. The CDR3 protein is CALGGSPSFGLGAPYKLIF. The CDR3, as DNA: TGTGCTCTTGGGGGATCTCCGTCCTTTGGACTGGGGGCACCGTATAAACTCATCTTT.

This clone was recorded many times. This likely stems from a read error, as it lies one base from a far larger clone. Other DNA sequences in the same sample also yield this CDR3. CDR3 residues: CALGELHTTRLPTFSFTDKLIF. CDR3 bases: TGTGCTCTTGGGGAACTGCATACCACCCGCCTTCCTACCTTCAGTTTTACCGATAAACTCATCTTT. The chain employs TRDV1 and TRDJ1, with 9 bases that match TRDD2. Here the J gene was assigned by germline matching of the DNA, as TCRdb has none. V lost 0 bases, J lost 2 bases, and 22 bases stayed unmatched. This CDR3 is built from 22 residues. CDR1 and CDR2 (germline): TSWWSYY, QGS.

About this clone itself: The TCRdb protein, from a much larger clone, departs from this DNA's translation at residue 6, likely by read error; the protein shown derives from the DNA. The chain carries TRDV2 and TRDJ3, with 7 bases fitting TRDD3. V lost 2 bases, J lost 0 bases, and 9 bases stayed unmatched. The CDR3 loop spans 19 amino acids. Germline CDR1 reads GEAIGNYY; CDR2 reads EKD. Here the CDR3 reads CACDIPGDALSWDTRQMFF. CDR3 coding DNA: TGTGCCTGTGACATACCGGGGGATGCCCTCTCCTGGGACACCCGACAGATGTTTTTC.

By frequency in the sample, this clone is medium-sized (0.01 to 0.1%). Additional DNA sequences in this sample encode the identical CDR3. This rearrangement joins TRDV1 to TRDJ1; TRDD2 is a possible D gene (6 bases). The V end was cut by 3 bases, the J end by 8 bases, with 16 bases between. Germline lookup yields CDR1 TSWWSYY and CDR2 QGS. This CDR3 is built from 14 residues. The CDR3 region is CALGEPLPSIKLIF. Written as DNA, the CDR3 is TGTGCTCTTGGGGAGCCCCTTCCGAGCATAAAACTCATCTTT.

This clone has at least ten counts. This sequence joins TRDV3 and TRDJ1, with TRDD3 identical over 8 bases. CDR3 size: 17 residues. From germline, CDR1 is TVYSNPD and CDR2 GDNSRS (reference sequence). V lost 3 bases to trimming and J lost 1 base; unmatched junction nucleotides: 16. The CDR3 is CAFHRPRWGIATDKLIF. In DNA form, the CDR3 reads TGTGCCTTCCATCGACCGAGGTGGGGGATTGCCACCGATAAACTCATCTTT.

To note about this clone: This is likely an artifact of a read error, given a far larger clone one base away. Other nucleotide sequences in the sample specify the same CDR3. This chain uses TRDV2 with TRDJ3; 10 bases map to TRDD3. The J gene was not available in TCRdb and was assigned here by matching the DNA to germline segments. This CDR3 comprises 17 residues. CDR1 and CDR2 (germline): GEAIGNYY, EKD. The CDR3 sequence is CACDSTGGSWDTRQMFF. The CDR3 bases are TGTGCCTGTGACTCTACTGGGGGATCCTGGGACACACGACAGATGTTTTTC.

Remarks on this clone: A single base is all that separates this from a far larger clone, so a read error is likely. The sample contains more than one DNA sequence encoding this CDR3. CDR3 DNA: TGTGCTCTTGGGGAAACCTTCCTACCCCAGGGTGGGTACTGGGGGGAGAAACTCATCTTT. Residues: CALGETFLPQGGYWGEKLIF. The chain couples TRDV1 to TRDJ1; possible D gene TRDD2, 9 bases. The J gene, not given by TCRdb, was assigned here from a germline match of the nucleotide sequence. The CDR3 length is 20 residues. Germline CDR1 and CDR2: TSWWSYY and QGS. V was shortened by 2 bases and J by 8 bases, with 33 bases between the two germline ends.

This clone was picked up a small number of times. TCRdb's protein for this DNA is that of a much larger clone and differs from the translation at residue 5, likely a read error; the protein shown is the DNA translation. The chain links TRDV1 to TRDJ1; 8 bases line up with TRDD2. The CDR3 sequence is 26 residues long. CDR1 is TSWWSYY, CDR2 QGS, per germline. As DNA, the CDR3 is TGTGCTCTTGGGAAACTAGGAGTCAGGAGCTTCCTACGGCTGGGGATGCCACCCAACCCATCCGATAAACTCATCTTT. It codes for CALGKLGVRSFLRLGMPPNPSDKLIF.

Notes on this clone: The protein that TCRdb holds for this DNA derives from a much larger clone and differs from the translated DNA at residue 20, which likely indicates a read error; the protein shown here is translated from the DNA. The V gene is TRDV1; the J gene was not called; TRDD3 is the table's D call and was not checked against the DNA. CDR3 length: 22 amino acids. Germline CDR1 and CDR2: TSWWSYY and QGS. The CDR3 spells CALGGPGRPSYAPTGGYAGFIF. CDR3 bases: TGTGCTCTTGGGGGACCGGGTCGGCCTTCCTACGCTCCTACTGGGGGATACGCGGGCTTCATCTTT.